These 15 T cell receptor beta chains came from one sample sequenced in a study of cytomegalovirus exposure and HLA in healthy donors. Use of 60 Vbeta and 13 Jbeta primers characterized the PCR. Libraries were prepared by immunoSEQ multiplex PCR; TCRdb keeps only in-frame clonotypes and omits some of them. The sample consists of under 200,000 clones, 65% to 80% of them appearing once. The sample taken for sequencing was PBMCs. Receptors were obtained from a woman between 50 and 59 years old in good health and CMV-seropositive.

The chain uses TRBV6-5 and TRBJ2-3; D perhaps matches TRBD1 (5 bases). CDR3 length equals 15 residues. Trimming removed 0 bases at V and 10 bases at J, with 17 bases between. In germline, CDR1 is MNHEY, CDR2 SVGAGI. CDR3 region: CASSYSRVAGMAQYF. In nucleotides, the CDR3 is TGTGCCAGCAGTTACTCGAGAGTCGCAGGGATGGCGCAGTATTTT.

V usage is TRBV2 and J usage is TRBJ1-6; TRBD1 agrees at 7 bases. CDR1 and CDR2 (germline): SNHLY, FYNNEI. After removal of 10 bases from V and 0 bases from J, the junction contained 6 bases not matched to a gene. The CDR3 length is 15 residues. The CDR3 DNA is TGTGCCATCCCACAGGGGAGCTCCTATAATTCACCCCTCCACTTT. Residues: CAIPQGSSYNSPLHF.

The rearrangement uses TRBV7-9 and TRBJ2-3; 11 bases are shared with TRBD1. V lost 5 bases, J lost 3 bases, and 7 bases stayed unmatched. Germline V gene data show CDR1 as SEHNR and CDR2 as FQNEAQ (reference sequence). CDR3 length: 16 residues. The CDR3 reads CASSRTGTGGTDTQYF. In DNA form, the CDR3 reads TGTGCCAGCAGCCGAACCGGGACAGGGGGAACAGATACGCAGTATTTT. Drawing the rest from reference TRBV7-9 and TRBJ2-3, the complete variable domain is DTGVSQNPRHKITKRGQNVTFRCDPISEHNRLYWYRQTLGQGPEFLTYFQNEAQLEKSRLLSDRFSAERPKGSFSTLEIQRTEQGDSAMYLCASSRTGTGGTDTQYFGPGTRLTVL.

The chain links TRBV7-9 to TRBJ1-1; possibly TRBD1 for D (5 bases). The germline CDR1 and CDR2 sequences are SEHNR and FQNEAQ (reference sequence). V lost 4 bases to trimming and J lost 4 bases, with 13 bases between them. CDR3 length: 14 amino acids. CDR3 sequence reads: CASSSGQGSTEAFF. The CDR3 nucleotides are TGTGCCAGCAGCTCTGGGCAGGGTAGCACTGAAGCTTTCTTT.

This clone showed up just a few times. As DNA, the CDR3 is TGTGCCAGCAGCCATGACAGGGGGACCACCTACGAGCAGTACTTC. Protein product: CASSHDRGTTYEQYF. This rearrangement joins TRBV4-2 to TRBJ2-7; 9 bases line up with TRBD1. Looked up from germline, CDR1 is LGHNA and CDR2 is YNFKEQ. The V gene end was trimmed by 3 bases and the J gene end by 2 bases; junction bases not matched to a gene: 5. The CDR3 sequence is 15 residues long.

The chain recombines TRBV10-3 with TRBJ1-4; maybe TRBD1 (5 bases). Per germline, CDR1 ENHRY and CDR2 SYGVKD. The CDR3 runs to 15 residues. Trimming removed 4 bases from V and 5 bases from J, with 14 bases in between. This chain's CDR3 is CAISGGRGINEKLFF. In DNA, the CDR3 is TGTGCCATCAGTGGTGGTCGGGGGATAAATGAAAAACTGTTTTTT.

The chain has TRBV30 and TRBJ1-1; D is unresolved. The CDR3 length is 13 residues. Germline assignment: CDR1 GTSNPN and CDR2 SVGIG (reference sequence). V lost 3 bases to trimming and J lost 1 base, with 9 bases between them. The CDR3 sequence: CAWRRLPNTEAFF. CDR3 nucleotide sequence: TGTGCCTGGAGGAGACTTCCGAACACTGAAGCTTTCTTT.

This sequence joins TRBV19 and TRBJ1-2, with 8 nucleotides matching TRBD1. This CDR3 is built from 14 residues. V shed 6 bases, J shed 8 bases, and the junction held 11 bases outside the gene matches. Germline CDR1 LNHDA, CDR2 SQIVND (reference sequence). The chain's CDR3 is CASRETGGSCGYTF. CDR3 nucleotides: TGTGCCAGTAGAGAAACAGGGGGGTCGTGCGGCTACACCTTC.

V usage is TRBV27 and J usage is TRBJ1-5; tentative D call: TRBD1 (5 bases). The CDR3 extends over 14 amino acids. Germline CDR1 is MNHEY and CDR2 is SMNVEV (reference sequence). The germline V and J ends were trimmed by 6 bases and 3 bases, with 12 bases remaining between them. Here the CDR3 reads CASSRPGPNQPQHF. The DNA of the CDR3 is TGTGCCAGCAGCCGTCCAGGGCCCAATCAGCCCCAGCATTTT.

The chain joins TRBV19 to TRBJ2-1; 11 bases fit TRBD2. CDR1 and CDR2 (germline): LNHDA, SQIVND (reference sequence). The CDR3 sequence is 15 residues long. CDR3 nucleotides: TGTGCGACAATTAGCGGGGGGGCCTGGTACAATGAGCAGTTCTTC. Protein: CATISGGAWYNEQFF.

This sequence joins TRBV6-5 and TRBJ1-1; perhaps TRBD1 as D (5 bases). The CDR3 is 14 residues long. V lost 2 bases and J lost 6, with 13 bases in between. Germline CDR1 is MNHEY and CDR2 is SVGAGI. CDR3 amino acids: CASSYPRDYAEAFF. Written as DNA, the CDR3 is TGTGCCAGCAGTTACCCCAGGGATTACGCTGAAGCTTTCTTT.

The chain has TRBV5-1 and TRBJ2-6; D is undetermined. Deletions cut 2 bases from V and 4 bases from J, with 7 bases between. Germline lookup yields CDR1 SGHRS and CDR2 YFSETQ. The CDR3 totals 14 residues. The CDR3 DNA is TGCGCCAGCAGCTTCGACTCAGGGGCCAACGTCCTGACTTTC. Its translation: CASSFDSGANVLTF.

The chain is built from TRBV5-6 and TRBJ2-1, with D maybe TRBD1 (7 bases). There are 16 residues in the CDR3. Trimming cost V 0 bases and J 5 bases, with 15 bases left between them. Germline loops: CDR1 SGHDT, CDR2 YYEEEE. The CDR3 here is CASSLARGQTHNEQFF. CDR3 nucleotides: TGTGCCAGCAGCTTGGCGCGGGGACAGACTCACAATGAGCAGTTCTTC.

V gene TRBV4-1 combines with J gene TRBJ2-7; 7 positions agree with TRBD2. The CDR3 is made up of 14 amino acids. The germline V gene has CDR1 MGHRA and CDR2 YSYEKL. J gave up 6 bases and V 0 bases, and 5 bases lay outside the gene matches. CDR3: CASSQEGRGAEQYF. The CDR3 DNA reads as TGCGCCAGCAGCCAAGAAGGGAGGGGAGCCGAGCAGTACTTC.

The J gene is TRBJ2-5, the V gene TRBV6-6, with D perhaps TRBD1 (6 bases). The germline CDR1 and CDR2 sequences are MNHNY and SVGAGI (reference sequence). The germline V and J ends were trimmed by 6 bases and 4 bases, with 21 bases remaining between them. This CDR3 is 16 amino acids long. The CDR3 DNA is TGTGCCAGCAGCTCCCGACAGGTTGGGGGTGTAGAGACCCAGTACTTC. Its protein product is CASSSRQVGGVETQYF.